Listed below are T cell receptor beta chains from one sample, sequenced in a study of cytomegalovirus exposure and HLA in healthy donors. Libraries were prepared by immunoSEQ multiplex PCR; TCRdb keeps only in-frame clonotypes and omits some of them. This sample has about 89,000 clones, with around 10% found just once. The sample consisted of PBMCs. These receptors originate from a man between 45 and 60 years old in good health and CMV-seropositive. The conserved cysteine and the conserved F or W are not part of the CDR3 here. The order of the fields is D gene, clone size, V gene, CDR3 protein. D genes are given only for firm matches. Some rows have no size entry. The others give once, few or many, or a class for an expanded clone.

D gene: .
clone size: few
V gene: TRBV11-2
CDR3 protein: ASSPPWKVGDREQY

D gene: .
clone size: .
V gene: TRBV18
CDR3 protein: ASSPRESSQETQY

D gene: TRBD1
clone size: .
V gene: TRBV5-1
CDR3 protein: ASSLRDRRQETQY

D gene: .
clone size: few
V gene: TRBV7-3
CDR3 protein: ASSLGGRRNTQY

D gene: .
clone size: few
V gene: TRBV25-1
CDR3 protein: DRSRSSYNEQF

D gene: .
clone size: few
V gene: TRBV28
CDR3 protein: ASSSNRVEKLF

D gene: .
clone size: .
V gene: TRBV21-1
CDR3 protein: ASTSLTGTRQETQY

D gene: TRBD1
clone size: .
V gene: TRBV7-9
CDR3 protein: ASSSPGGFTGELF

D gene: .
clone size: .
V gene: TRBV5-5
CDR3 protein: ASSLGVGVFYEQY

D gene: TRBD1
clone size: few
V gene: TRBV2
CDR3 protein: ASNSGTGDEKLF

D gene: TRBD2
clone size: .
V gene: TRBV19
CDR3 protein: ASRGGLVYNEQF

D gene: .
clone size: .
V gene: TRBV5-6
CDR3 protein: ASSSRTIGNQPQH

D gene: .
clone size: .
V gene: TRBV27
CDR3 protein: ASSFRGSYEQY

D gene: .
clone size: .
V gene: TRBV9
CDR3 protein: ASSVAGYGYT

D gene: .
clone size: once
V gene: TRBV19
CDR3 protein: ASSMRTVRTEAF

D gene: .
clone size: once
V gene: TRBV15
CDR3 protein: ATSRDRAPTSVTIY

D gene: TRBD2
clone size: .
V gene: TRBV28
CDR3 protein: ASSQSFSGRGGSSTDTQY

D gene: .
clone size: .
V gene: TRBV7-2
CDR3 protein: ASSPDAQTEAF

D gene: .
clone size: .
V gene: TRBV5-4
CDR3 protein: ASSTTGYNSPLH

D gene: TRBD1
clone size: few
V gene: TRBV10-3
CDR3 protein: AIRRTGSIQETQY

D gene: TRBD1
clone size: .
V gene: TRBV19
CDR3 protein: ASSIIGVGTEHRGYT

D gene: TRBD1
clone size: .
V gene: TRBV29-1
CDR3 protein: SGSQGPSYEQY

D gene: .
clone size: few
V gene: TRBV19
CDR3 protein: ASSPYRESNTEAF

D gene: TRBD1
clone size: .
V gene: TRBV13
CDR3 protein: ASRPGTGGPEQY

D gene: .
clone size: .
V gene: TRBV29-1
CDR3 protein: SSSGAREGNYNEQF

D gene: .
clone size: .
V gene: TRBV7-9
CDR3 protein: ASSFHRESREGELF

D gene: .
clone size: .
V gene: TRBV6-1
CDR3 protein: ASRLEGGNQPQH

D gene: TRBD1
clone size: .
V gene: TRBV5-1
CDR3 protein: ASSLATLDRDQPYEQY

D gene: TRBD1
clone size: .
V gene: TRBV5-1
CDR3 protein: ASSVTGTGLMRGF

D gene: TRBD2
clone size: few
V gene: TRBV19
CDR3 protein: ASSISLAGSTDTQY

D gene: .
clone size: few
V gene: TRBV5-1
CDR3 protein: ASTLSGSGYT

D gene: .
clone size: few
V gene: TRBV5-1
CDR3 protein: ASSLDGKYNEQF

D gene: .
clone size: .
V gene: TRBV5-4
CDR3 protein: ASSSLSEQY

D gene: .
clone size: few
V gene: TRBV2
CDR3 protein: ASSANHGPYNEQF

D gene: .
clone size: .
V gene: TRBV13
CDR3 protein: ASSSPEETYNEQF

D gene: .
clone size: few
V gene: TRBV29-1
CDR3 protein: SGVQGTDTQY

D gene: TRBD1
clone size: .
V gene: TRBV7-9
CDR3 protein: ASSPGQGALEKLF

D gene: TRBD1
clone size: many
V gene: TRBV25-1
CDR3 protein: ATTGGDRLGRRYNEQF

D gene: TRBD1
clone size: .
V gene: TRBV28
CDR3 protein: ASGTGGAQSYEQY

D gene: TRBD2
clone size: few
V gene: TRBV6-5
CDR3 protein: ASRLAGLPRDEQF

D gene: TRBD1
clone size: few
V gene: TRBV11-1
CDR3 protein: ASSFFDRAQETQY

D gene: .
clone size: .
V gene: TRBV2
CDR3 protein: ASSERAERGYGYT

D gene: .
clone size: few
V gene: TRBV5-1
CDR3 protein: ASSESGDSETQY

D gene: TRBD2
clone size: few
V gene: TRBV10-3
CDR3 protein: AIGLAGREQF

D gene: .
clone size: .
V gene: TRBV27
CDR3 protein: ASSFSGSTEAF

D gene: .
clone size: .
V gene: TRBV27
CDR3 protein: ASSSGLSSYNEQF

D gene: TRBD1
clone size: .
V gene: TRBV25-1
CDR3 protein: ASSELGQGAKNIQY

D gene: TRBD2
clone size: .
V gene: TRBV7-2
CDR3 protein: ASSYWGLSSTDTQY

D gene: TRBD2
clone size: .
V gene: TRBV19
CDR3 protein: ASSIDQREGRTYEQY

D gene: TRBD1
clone size: .
V gene: TRBV11-2
CDR3 protein: ASSLVRLTGLRVYNEQF

D gene: .
clone size: .
V gene: TRBV15
CDR3 protein: ATSSRVGTEAF

D gene: .
clone size: .
V gene: TRBV5-1
CDR3 protein: ASRDSILDGYT